These T cell receptor beta chains were read from a single sample in a study of shared clonotypes between healthy human individuals. Sequencing used immunoSEQ multiplex PCR; TCRdb keeps in-frame clones, though not all of them. This sample has millions of clones; 95% occur once, and the top ten carry roughly 0.13%. Sequencing was done on a sample of naive CD4+ T cells sorted from blood. The receptor set was obtained from a young man in good health. Each CDR3 is given with its conserved first and last residue. D genes are given only for firm matches. Only part of the rows carry a size: once, few, many, or a class if the clone is expanded.

V: TRBV11-2; J: TRBJ1-3; size: NA; D: NA; DNA: TGTGCCAGCAGCTTAACGAACGTCCGCTCTGGAAACACCATATATTTT; CDR3: CASSLTNVRSGNTIYF
V: TRBV28; J: TRBJ2-6; size: NA; D: NA; DNA: TGTGCCAGCAGTTCGACTCCCGGGGCCAACGTCCTGACTTTC; CDR3: CASSSTPGANVLTF
V: TRBV6-1; J: TRBJ1-2; size: NA; D: NA; DNA: TGTGCCAGCAGTGGGGGGGGGCACTATGGCTACACCTTC; CDR3: CASSGGGHYGYTF
V: TRBV29-1; J: TRBJ1-1; size: NA; D: TRBD1; DNA: TGCAGCGGTCTAGACAGGGGGGCCACTGAAGCTTTCTTT; CDR3: CSGLDRGATEAFF
V: TRBV5-4; J: TRBJ1-1; size: NA; D: NA; DNA: TGTGCCAGCTTTAGGGAGCCCCATGGCACTGAAGCTTTCTTT; CDR3: CASFREPHGTEAFF
V: TRBV5-1; J: TRBJ2-1; size: NA; D: NA; DNA: TGCGCCAGCAGCCCCTCAGGGGGGGGAGTAAGTGAGCAGTTCTTC; CDR3: CASSPSGGGVSEQFF
V: TRBV5-1; J: TRBJ1-2; size: NA; D: NA; DNA: TGCGCCAGCAGCACGCCCACCGGGGCGGAAAACAGTAACTATGGCTACACCTTC; CDR3: CASSTPTGAENSNYGYTF
V: TRBV19; J: TRBJ2-7; size: NA; D: TRBD1; DNA: TGTGCCAGTAGTAAGGGGTGGACAGGGGGTTTTGGATACGAGCAGTACTTC; CDR3: CASSKGWTGGFGYEQYF
V: TRBV4-3; J: TRBJ2-2; size: NA; D: NA; DNA: TGCGCCAGCAGCCAAGAACCCGCTCACGCGAACACCGGGGAGCTGTTTTTT; CDR3: CASSQEPAHANTGELFF
V: TRBV30; J: TRBJ2-5; size: NA; D: NA; DNA: TGTGCCTGGACCATAGGTGAGACCCAGTACTTC; CDR3: CAWTIGETQYF
V: TRBV30; J: TRBJ2-3; size: NA; D: TRBD1; DNA: TGTGCCTGGAGTGTACGTCAGGGGGCCCGATCGAGGATCACAGATACGCAGTATTTT; CDR3: CAWSVRQGARSRITDTQYF
V: TRBV9; J: TRBJ1-6; size: NA; D: NA; DNA: TGTGCCAGCAGCGTAGATTCAGGGGTGGTCGGGAATTCACCCCTCCACTTT; CDR3: CASSVDSGVVGNSPLHF
V: TRBV6-6; J: TRBJ1-4; size: NA; D: TRBD1; DNA: TGTGCCAGCAGTTACTCCGGACAGGGACGGGAAAAACTGTTTTTT; CDR3: CASSYSGQGREKLFF
V: TRBV5-1; J: TRBJ2-1; size: NA; D: NA; DNA: TGCGCCAGCAGCGCCTTATATGGAGGTATGGTCAATGAGCAGTTCTTC; CDR3: CASSALYGGMVNEQFF
V: TRBV7-9; J: TRBJ2-7; size: NA; D: NA; DNA: TGTGCCAGCAGCTTTGACGGTTACGAGCAGTACTTC; CDR3: CASSFDGYEQYF
V: TRBV7-2; J: TRBJ2-7; size: once; D: NA; DNA: TGTGCCAGCAGCCGTCGGACAGATTACGAGCAGTACTTC; CDR3: CASSRRTDYEQYF
V: TRBV30; J: TRBJ2-7; size: NA; D: NA; DNA: TGTGCCTGGAAGGTGGCGTACGAGCAGTACTTC; CDR3: CAWKVAYEQYF
V: TRBV25-1; J: TRBJ2-3; size: NA; D: NA; DNA: TGTGCCAGCAGTGAATACAGGACGGGGCCCCCTAGCACAGATACGCAGTATTTT; CDR3: CASSEYRTGPPSTDTQYF
V: TRBV10-1; J: TRBJ2-2; size: NA; D: NA; DNA: TGCGCCGCGATAGGGGGGAAGGGTAGCGGTTCCACCGGGGAGCTGTTTTTT; CDR3: CAAIGGKGSGSTGELFF
V: TRBV10-1; J: TRBJ2-5; size: NA; D: TRBD2; DNA: TGCGCCAGCAGTGAACCTAGCGGGAGATGGGAGACCCAGTACTTC; CDR3: CASSEPSGRWETQYF
V: TRBV10-3; J: TRBJ2-3; size: NA; D: NA; DNA: TGTGCCATCAGTGAGAACCCTAGATCAGATACGCAGTATTTT; CDR3: CAISENPRSDTQYF
V: TRBV6-5; J: TRBJ1-6; size: once; D: NA; DNA: TGTGCCAGCAGCTCTGAAGGGTTAGGGAATTCACCCCTCCACTTT; CDR3: CASSSEGLGNSPLHF
V: TRBV18; J: TRBJ2-7; size: NA; D: NA; DNA: TGTGCCAGCTCACCACCGTCGGGCAGCTACGAGCAGTACTTC; CDR3: CASSPPSGSYEQYF
V: TRBV19; J: TRBJ1-6; size: NA; D: TRBD1; DNA: TGTGCCAGTAGTATCCAACAGGGGACGGGATCACCCCTCCACTTT; CDR3: CASSIQQGTGSPLHF
V: TRBV7-7; J: TRBJ2-5; size: NA; D: NA; DNA: TGTGCTAGCAGCTTAGGGGTCCGAGAGACCCAGTACTTC; CDR3: CASSLGVRETQYF